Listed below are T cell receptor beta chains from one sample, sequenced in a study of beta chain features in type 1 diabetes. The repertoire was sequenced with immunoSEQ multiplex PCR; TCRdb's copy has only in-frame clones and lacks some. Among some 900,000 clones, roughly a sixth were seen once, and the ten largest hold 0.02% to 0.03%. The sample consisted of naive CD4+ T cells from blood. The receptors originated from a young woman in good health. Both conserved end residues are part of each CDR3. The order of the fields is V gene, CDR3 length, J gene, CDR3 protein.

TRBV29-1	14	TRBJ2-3	CSAFLALRTDTQYF
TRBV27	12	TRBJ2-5	CASNLGQETQYF
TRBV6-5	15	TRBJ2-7	CASSRYRGSSYEQYF
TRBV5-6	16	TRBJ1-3	CASSPGGTSSGNTIYF
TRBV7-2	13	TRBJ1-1	CASSNRVSGEAFF
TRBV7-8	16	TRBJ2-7	CASSLLGGLLGYEQYF
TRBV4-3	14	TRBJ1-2	CASSQDTLYYGYTF
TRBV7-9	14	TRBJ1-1	CASSPRTVNTEAFF
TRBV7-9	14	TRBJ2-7	CASRGPGQGAEQYF
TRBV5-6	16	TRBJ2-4	CASSYGLAGGGNIQYF
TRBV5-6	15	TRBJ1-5	CASSLWGASNQPQHF
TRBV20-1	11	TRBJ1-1	CSARGQGEAFF
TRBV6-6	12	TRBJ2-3	CAIRSSPDTQYF
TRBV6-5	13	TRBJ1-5	CASRDSGNQPQHF
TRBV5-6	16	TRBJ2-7	CASSSLNRQVVYEQYF
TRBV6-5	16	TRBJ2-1	CASSYSIARGYNEQFF
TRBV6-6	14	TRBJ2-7	CATRHILGSYEQYF
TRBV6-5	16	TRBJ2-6	CASSYQALSGANVLTF
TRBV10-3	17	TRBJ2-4	CAISSTGAGTAKNIQYF
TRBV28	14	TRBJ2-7	CASTSAGTSREQYF
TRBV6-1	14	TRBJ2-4	CASSQSLAKNIQYF